Listed below are T cell receptor beta chains from one sample, sequenced in a study of CD8 T cells in Susac syndrome. TCRdb re-derived calls from the immunoSEQ multiplex PCR reads in MiXCR, one entry per CDR3 protein. The table shows around 170,000 distinct CDR3 sequences, with roughly 95% occurring only once. Sequenced: CD4+ T cells from PBMCs. The receptors stem from a human donor with Susac syndrome. Both conserved end residues are part of each CDR3. The D gene is left open where the match is weak. The size of a clone is reported for some rows only, either as once, few or many, or as a class for expanded clones.

J gene	D gene	clone size	V gene	CDR3 DNA	CDR3 protein
TRBJ2-1	NA	NA	TRBV6-2/TRBV6-3	TGTGCCAGCAGTTATCCTGGCGCAAACAATGAGCAGTTCTTC	CASSYPGANNEQFF
TRBJ1-2	NA	NA	TRBV28	TGTGCCAGCAGTCCCCTTGTGGGTGGCTACACCTTC	CASSPLVGGYTF
TRBJ2-3	NA	NA	TRBV29-1	TGCAGCGTATCGATCGCCTCTAGCACAGATACGCAGTATTTT	CSVSIASSTDTQYF
TRBJ2-1	NA	NA	TRBV25-1	TGTGCCAGCAGTGAAACCAGGCTGGGGGGGGCCGATGAGCAGTTCTTC	CASSETRLGGADEQFF
TRBJ2-2	NA	NA	TRBV14	TGTGCCAGCAGCCAAGCGGGGCCGAGCCTTGGGGAGCTGTTTTTT	CASSQAGPSLGELFF
TRBJ2-1	TRBD2	NA	TRBV7-9	TGTGCCAGCAGCTGGGCTAGCGGGAACAATGAGCAGTTCTTC	CASSWASGNNEQFF
TRBJ2-7	NA	NA	TRBV19	TGTGCCAGTAACGCGCCAGGACAGCAGAACGAGCAGTACTTC	CASNAPGQQNEQYF
TRBJ2-4	TRBD2	NA	TRBV27	TGTGCCAGCGGGACTAGCGGGAGGGCCACCAAAAACATTCAGTACTTC	CASGTSGRATKNIQYF
TRBJ2-1	TRBD2	few	TRBV12-3/TRBV12-4	TGTGCCAGCAGTGAGCGGGAGTACAATGAGCAGTTCTTC	CASSEREYNEQFF
TRBJ2-3	NA	NA	TRBV4-3	TGCGCCAGCAGCCAAAGACAGGTCGGGACAGATACGCAGTATTTT	CASSQRQVGTDTQYF
TRBJ1-1	NA	NA	TRBV9	TGTGCCAGCAGCGTAGAAGCTTTCTTT	CASSVEAFF
TRBJ2-1	NA	NA	TRBV7-8	TGTGCCAGCACCGAGCAGGGGGGAGGCGGCAATGAGCAGTTCTTC	CASTEQGGGGNEQFF
TRBJ2-1	NA	NA	TRBV11-2	TGTGCCAGCAGGGGGAACGGGCGGAATGAGCAGTTCTTC	CASRGNGRNEQFF
TRBJ2-7	TRBD1	NA	TRBV7-9	TGTGCCAGCACCCCAATCACAGGGGACGAGCAGTACTTC	CASTPITGDEQYF
TRBJ2-1	TRBD2	NA	TRBV6-5	TGTGCCAGCAGACCGAGGACTAGCGGGGAAGTCTTC	CASRPRTSGEVF
TRBJ1-3	NA	NA	TRBV28	TGTGCCAGCAGTTTCTTATACTCTGGAAACACCATATATTTT	CASSFLYSGNTIYF
TRBJ1-2	NA	NA	TRBV6-6	TGTGCCAGCAGCAGAGCTAACTATGGCTACACCTTC	CASSRANYGYTF
TRBJ2-1	TRBD2	once	TRBV20-1	TGCAGTGCTAGTGAGCTAGCGGGGGGCCTTTACAATGAGCAGTTCTTC	CSASELAGGLYNEQFF
TRBJ2-3	TRBD2	NA	TRBV30	TGTGCCTGGACCTCGGGACTACGCACAGATACGCAGTATTTT	CAWTSGLRTDTQYF
TRBJ2-5	NA	NA	TRBV29-1	TGCAGCGTTGACGCCAGATACCAAGAGACCCAGTACTTC	CSVDARYQETQYF
TRBJ1-1	NA	NA	TRBV9	TGTGCCAGCAGCGTAGCACCCCATTTGACTGAAGCTTTCTTT	CASSVAPHLTEAFF
TRBJ2-3	TRBD2	NA	TRBV29-1	TGCAGCGTTCAAGGCGTTTCTAGCGGTTCAATAGATACGCAGTATTTT	CSVQGVSSGSIDTQYF
TRBJ2-3	NA	once	TRBV28	TGTGCCAGCAGACCCGGGTCCCGCACAGATACGCAGTATTTT	CASRPGSRTDTQYF
TRBJ2-1	TRBD2	NA	TRBV10-3	TGTGCCATCAGTGAGAGAACTAGCGGTACCAATGAGCAGTTCTTC	CAISERTSGTNEQFF
TRBJ1-5	TRBD1	once	TRBV12-3/TRBV12-4	TGTGCCAGCCGAAAGGACAGGCCATACAATCAGCCCCAGCATTTT	CASRKDRPYNQPQHF
TRBJ2-2	TRBD2	NA	TRBV24-1	TGTGCCACCAGTGATCCGGGACCGATTAACGAGCGGGAAACCGGGGAGCTGTTTTTT	CATSDPGPINERETGELFF
TRBJ1-5	NA	NA	TRBV5-1	TGCGCCAGCAGGTGGGACATGGAGGGTCAGCCCCAGCATTTT	CASRWDMEGQPQHF
TRBJ2-3	TRBD1	NA	TRBV6-2/TRBV6-3	TGTGCCAGCAGTTATTGGACAGGGAACACAGATACGCAGTATTTT	CASSYWTGNTDTQYF
TRBJ1-5	TRBD1	once	TRBV7-2	TGTGCCAGCAGCTTACGGGCAGGGGGGCCCAATCAGCCCCAGCATTTT	CASSLRAGGPNQPQHF
TRBJ2-3	TRBD2	NA	TRBV28	TGTGCCAGCAGAGAGACTAGCGGGAGGACAGATACGCAGTATTTT	CASRETSGRTDTQYF
TRBJ2-1	TRBD2	NA	TRBV20-1	TGCAGTGCTAGGAAACTAGCGGCCTCCTACAATGAGCAGTTCTTC	CSARKLAASYNEQFF
TRBJ2-2	NA	NA	TRBV30	TGTGCCTGGAGTGCCCAGGGTACCGGGGAGCTGTTTTTT	CAWSAQGTGELFF
TRBJ1-5	NA	NA	TRBV5-7	TGTGCCAGCAGCTTGGGTCCGGGCAATCAGCCCCAGCATTTT	CASSLGPGNQPQHF
TRBJ2-7	TRBD2	NA	TRBV28	TGTGCCAGCAGTTGGGGACTAGCGGGAGCCCACGAGCAGTACTTC	CASSWGLAGAHEQYF
TRBJ2-7	NA	NA	TRBV7-2	TGTGCCAGCAGCTTAGATGGGGCGGGGACCCCCTACGAGCAGTACTTC	CASSLDGAGTPYEQYF
TRBJ2-7	TRBD1	NA	TRBV29-1	TGCAGCGTTGGAGATAGTAGCAGGGGGTCGTACGAGCAGTACTTC	CSVGDSSRGSYEQYF
TRBJ2-7	NA	NA	TRBV7-2	TGTGCCAGCAGCTTAGCCGGAGGCCGTACTTACGAGCAGTACTTC	CASSLAGGRTYEQYF
TRBJ1-5	NA	NA	TRBV28	TGTGCCAGCAGTGTCACGGGGGATAGCAATCAGCCCCAGCATTTT	CASSVTGDSNQPQHF
TRBJ1-2	NA	NA	TRBV29-1	TGCAGCGGCGCCGTCGGCTATGGCTACACCTTC	CSGAVGYGYTF
TRBJ2-5	NA	NA	TRBV7-2	TGTGCCAGCAGCTTAGGGGCGCGACCGGGCCGTGAGACCCAGTACTTC	CASSLGARPGRETQYF